The 3 T cell receptor beta chains presented below share a single source sample, sequenced in a study of technical replicates of blood from several donors. This table comes from immunoSEQ multiplex PCR, and its TCRdb copy is limited to in-frame clones, with some not included. This table holds 65,000 to 85,000 clones, roughly 93% found once. Sample: T cells isolated from PBMCs. The receptors originated from a human donor in good health.

This chain joins TRBV7-9 and TRBJ1-5; no definite D call. In germline, CDR1 is SEHNR, CDR2 FQNEAQ (reference sequence). V lost 1 base, J lost 2 bases, and 9 bases lay in between. The CDR3 has 15 amino acids. CDR3 DNA: TGTGCCAGCAGCTTAGGGGTCGAGGGCAATCAGCCCCAGCATTTT. This gives the protein CASSLGVEGNQPQHF.

The V call is TRBV9, the J call TRBJ2-7; possibly TRBD1 for D (6 bases). This CDR3 has 14 residues. The V gene's germline CDR1 is SGDLS and CDR2 YYNGEE. V dropped 3 bases and J dropped 2 bases, with 12 bases sitting between them. The CDR3 region has the DNA TGTGCCAGCAGCGCTGTAGGACAGCCCTACGAGCAGTACTTC. Its translation: CASSAVGQPYEQYF.

A few counts support this clone. This chain links TRBV2 with TRBJ1-3; 7 nucleotides line up with TRBD1. V was clipped by 5 bases and J by 0 bases; unmatched bases: 4. This CDR3 comprises 15 residues. Germline assignment: CDR1 SNHLY and CDR2 FYNNEI. The CDR3 coding sequence is TGTGCCAGCAGTCAGACAGGGCTCTCTGGAAACACCATATATTTT. It codes for CASSQTGLSGNTIYF.